This T cell receptor beta chain was sequenced for a study of shared clonotypes between healthy human individuals. Across the study: Every donor yielded three CD4 naive, three CD4 memory, two CD8 naive and one CD8 memory plate. Study-wide results and caveats: Naive subsets generally exceeded memory subsets in estimated richness.

The V and J ends lost 2 bases and 1 base respectively, with 12 bases between them. The germline CDR1 and CDR2 sequences are SGHDN and FVKESK. The CDR3 covers 15 residues. This clone has just one count. The antigen remains undetermined. Data came from immunoSEQ multiplex PCR; TCRdb stores just in-frame clones and leaves some out. The profile shows about 2.3 million clones, approximately 95% of them singletons. The origin of this receptor is a young man in good health. Some clones in this sample may be carry-over from other donors' samples. This sequence joins TRBV14 and TRBJ2-7; D possibly uses TRBD1 or TRBD2 (5 bases each). Sequenced: naive CD4+ T cells from PBMCs. Subset of the sample: CD45RA+ positively selected. Here the CDR3 reads CASSQPGTGSYEQYF. The CDR3, as DNA: TGTGCCAGCAGCCAACCGGGGACCGGGTCCTACGAGCAGTACTTC.